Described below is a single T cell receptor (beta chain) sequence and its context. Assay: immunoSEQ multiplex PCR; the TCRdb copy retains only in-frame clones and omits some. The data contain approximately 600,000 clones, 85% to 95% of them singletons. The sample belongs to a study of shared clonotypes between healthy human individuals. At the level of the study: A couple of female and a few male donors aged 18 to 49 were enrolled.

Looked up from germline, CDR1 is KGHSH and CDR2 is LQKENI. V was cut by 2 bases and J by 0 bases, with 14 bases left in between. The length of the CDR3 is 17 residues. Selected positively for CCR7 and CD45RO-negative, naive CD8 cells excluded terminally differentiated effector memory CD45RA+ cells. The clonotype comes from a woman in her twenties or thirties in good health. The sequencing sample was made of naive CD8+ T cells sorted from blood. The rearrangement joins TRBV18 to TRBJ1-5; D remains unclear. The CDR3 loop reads CASSPRPGSDSNQPQHF. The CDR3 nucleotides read TGTGCCAGCTCACCAAGACCGGGTAGCGATAGCAATCAGCCCCAGCATTTT.